The 21 T cell receptor beta chains given below trace back to one sample, sequenced in a study of T cell repertoires in cytomegalovirus infection. Antigens of these TCRs are unknown. Via MiXCR, TCRdb re-called the reads, giving one row per CDR3 protein. In the table there are approximately 1,000,000 distinct CDR3 sequences, roughly 31% of which are singletons. The specimen was cultured CD8+ T cells from PBMCs, collected from culture after CMV antigen stimulation. These TCRs come from a human donor in good health (CMV status not recorded). Some clones in this sample may be carry-over from other donors' samples.

J is TRBJ1-2 and V is TRBV4-1; weak D call: TRBD1 (6 bases). The V and J ends lost 8 bases and 7 bases respectively, with 23 bases between them. The CDR3 totals 15 residues. CDR1 MGHRA and CDR2 YSYEKL come from the germline V gene. The DNA for the CDR3 is TGCGCCAGCCACGTTGGTCTTAGGGGGACACCTGGCTACACCTTC. Encoded protein: CASHVGLRGTPGYTF.

The V gene is TRBV28, the J gene TRBJ2-2, with D possibly matching TRBD1 (5 bases). With 7 bases removed from V and 3 bases from J, the gap between germline ends came to 15 bases. Germline V gene sequence: CDR1 MDHEN, CDR2 SYDVKM. The CDR3 loop spans 15 amino acids. For the CDR3, the DNA is TGTGCCAGCACCCTAGGGGTACGGTACACCGGGGAGCTGTTTTTT. Translation gives CASTLGVRYTGELFF.

This clonotype appeared a single time. This chain links TRBV10-2 with TRBJ2-1, with 8 nucleotides matching TRBD2. The CDR3 consists of 15 residues. CDR1 is WSHSY and CDR2 is SAAADI in the germline V gene. The trim removed 10 bases at V and 2 bases at J, leaving 10 bases unmatched. In nucleotides, the CDR3 is TGCGCCACCTCGCCCCGGGGGGGGACCTACAATGAGCAGTTCTTC. Its translation is CATSPRGGTYNEQFF.

A few counts support this clonotype. The chain joins TRBV7-3 to TRBJ2-3, with 15 bases that match TRBD2. From germline, CDR1 is SGHTA and CDR2 FQGTGA. This CDR3 is built from 17 residues. Losses at the gene ends were 3 bases for V and 5 bases for J; bases not matched to a gene: 6. The CDR3 DNA reads TGTGCCAGCAGCTTCCCCCGGACTAGCGGGGGGGAAGATACGCAGTATTTT. Protein product: CASSFPRTSGGEDTQYF.

Points on this clonotype: One end of the junction does not line up with germline, which may come from a read error. V is TRBV10-2 and J is TRBJ2-2, with no clear D. CDR1 is WSHSY and CDR2 is SAAADI in the germline V gene. The CDR3 runs to 11 residues. CDR3 coding DNA: TGCGTCAGCAGTGACTCCGGGGAGCTGTTTTTT. Amino acids: CVSSDSGELFF.

In its sample, this clonotype was seen a few times. This sequence joins TRBV5-1 and TRBJ2-1; D may be TRBD2 (6 bases). The germline V and J ends were trimmed by 2 bases and 6 bases, with 33 bases remaining between them. Germline V gives CDR1 SGHRS, CDR2 YFSETQ. CDR3 length equals 21 residues. CDR3 in DNA: TGCGCCAGCAGCTTAATGACCCCGGGGGTCCCAAGAGTCAAATGCGTCAATGAGCAGTTCTTC. As protein: CASSLMTPGVPRVKCVNEQFF.

In regard to this clonotype: This may be a read error: a much more frequent sequence differs by one nucleotide. This chain uses TRBV11-3 with TRBJ2-2; D not certain. Germline-derived CDR1 and CDR2 are SGHNT and YENEEA. The CDR3 has 14 amino acids. V lost 1 base and J lost 1, with 4 bases in between. CDR3 region: CASSLVENTGELFF. Here the CDR3 DNA reads TGTGCCAGCAGCTTAGTTGAGAACACCGGGGAGCTGTTTTTT.

J is TRBJ2-7 and V is TRBV7-6; TRBD2 might be the D (7 bases). This CDR3 has 12 residues. The germline V and J ends were trimmed by 5 bases and 6 bases, with 11 bases remaining between them. Germline V gene lookup returns CDR1 SGHVS and CDR2 FNYEAQ. The CDR3 loop reads CASSPGGLEQYF. The CDR3 region has the DNA TGTGCCAGCAGCCCGGGGGGCCTCGAGCAGTACTTC.

The rearrangement uses TRBV19 and TRBJ1-2; maybe TRBD1 (5 bases). Germline lookup yields CDR1 LNHDA and CDR2 SQIVND (reference sequence). With 3 bases removed from V and 3 bases from J, the gap between germline ends came to 11 bases. This CDR3 has 14 amino acids. CDR3 protein: CASSIQGRDYGYTF. The CDR3 DNA reads as TGTGCCAGTAGTATCCAGGGCAGGGACTATGGCTACACCTTC.

This clonotype was seen a few times. The chain recombines TRBV5-4 with TRBJ1-1, with 9 bases identical to TRBD1. Per the germline V gene, CDR1 is SGHNT and CDR2 is YYREEE (reference sequence). Germline trimming cut 4 bases from V and 1 base from J; bases unmatched to any gene: 2. The CDR3 has 14 residues. The CDR3 here is CASSGTGTNTEAFF. The CDR3, as DNA: TGTGCCAGCAGCGGGACAGGGACGAACACTGAAGCTTTCTTT.

This clonotype has just a few counts. The chain employs TRBV6-1 and TRBJ2-1; weak D call: TRBD2 (7 bases). Germline loops: CDR1 MNHNS, CDR2 SASEGT. This CDR3 region has 17 residues. V gave up 4 bases and J gave up 5 bases, with 21 bases separating them. The CDR3 sequence: CASSVLGEGGDHNEQFF. CDR3 nucleotide sequence: TGTGCCAGCAGTGTCCTTGGTGAGGGGGGGGACCACAATGAGCAGTTCTTC.

The V and J genes are TRBV4-3 and TRBJ1-2; 7 bases match TRBD1. CDR1 is LGHNA, CDR2 YSLEER, per germline. The trim removed 5 bases at V and 2 bases at J, leaving 5 bases unmatched. This CDR3 has 14 amino acids. CDR3 sequence reads: CASSIDRVNYGYTF. CDR3 coding DNA: TGCGCCAGCAGCATTGACAGGGTGAACTATGGCTACACCTTC.

The chain carries TRBV29-1 and TRBJ1-1; TRBD1 aligns across 12 bases. V gave up 1 base and J gave up 0 bases; unmatched junction bases: 6. This CDR3 region has 17 residues. CDR1 and CDR2 from the germline V gene are SQVTM and ANQGSEA. Written as DNA, the CDR3 is TGCAGCGTTGAAGGGGGACAGGGGGCGGAATTGAACACTGAAGCTTTCTTT. The encoded protein is CSVEGGQGAELNTEAFF.

The rearrangement uses TRBV6-2 or TRBV6-3 and TRBJ2-7, with D possibly being TRBD2 (5 bases). The V gene's germline CDR1 is MNHEY and CDR2 SVGEGT. The CDR3 has 13 residues. Trimming took 5 bases from V and 4 from J, leaving 12 bases between them. The CDR3 reads CASSRRDVYEQYV. The CDR3 DNA reads as TGTGCCAGCAGTCGCCGGGATGTTTACGAGCAGTACGTC.

Only a few counts were recorded for this clonotype. The rearrangement uses TRBV10-2 and TRBJ2-7; no reliable D call. From germline, CDR1 is WSHSY and CDR2 SAAADI. This CDR3 is 13 amino acids long. Between the trimmed V and J ends, which lost 6 bases and 0 bases, there was a span of 9 bases. The CDR3 protein is CASRPEPSYEQYF. The CDR3 DNA reads TGCGCCAGCAGACCCGAACCCTCCTACGAGCAGTACTTC.

This clonotype came up many times. The chain couples TRBV7-6 to TRBJ2-1; D not resolved. V was cut by 5 bases and J by 15 bases, with 14 bases left in between. Germline V CDR1 and CDR2: SGHVS, FNYEAQ. The CDR3 has 11 residues. CDR3 in DNA: TGTGCCAGCAGCGCAGAAATGAGAATGTTCTTC. As protein: CASSAEMRMFF.

The chain recombines TRBV13 with TRBJ2-1, with 8 bases that match TRBD2. This CDR3 has 16 amino acids. Per the germline V gene, CDR1 is PRHDT and CDR2 is FYEKMQ (reference sequence). V dropped 1 base and J dropped 5; count of bases not matched to a gene: 7. CDR3 DNA sequence: TGTGCCAGCAGCTTAGCCGGGACTAGTCCCCACAATGAGCAGTTCTTC. Amino acid sequence: CASSLAGTSPHNEQFF. The complete variable domain, with remaining parts taken from reference TRBV13 and TRBJ2-1, reads AAGVIQSPRHLIKEKRETATLKCYPIPRHDTVYWYQQGPGQDPQFLISFYEKMQSDKGSIPDRFSAQQFSDYHSELNMSSLELGDSALYFCASSLAGTSPHNEQFFGPGTRLTVL.

In this sample, this clonotype turned up a few times. This chain links TRBV6-1 with TRBJ1-2; the D gene is possibly TRBD1 (6 bases). CDR3 length: 14 amino acids. V lost 3 bases, J lost 8 bases, and 16 bases lay in between. Looked up from germline, CDR1 is MNHNS and CDR2 is SASEGT. The chain's CDR3 is CASSDPWGAEGYTF. As DNA, the CDR3 is TGTGCCAGCAGTGATCCTTGGGGGGCCGAGGGCTACACCTTC.

The sample holds a few counts of this clonotype. V and J are TRBV20-1 and TRBJ2-2; possible D gene TRBD1, 5 bases. The CDR3 contains 16 residues. V gave up 1 base and J gave up 0 bases, with 12 bases separating them. Germline CDR1 and CDR2: DFQATT and SNEGSKA (reference sequence). The CDR3 DNA reads TGCAGTGCTAGAGCAGGGCGGAGAGCGAACACCGGGGAGCTGTTTTTT. Amino acids: CSARAGRRANTGELFF.

This sequence joins TRBV28 and TRBJ2-7; D might be TRBD2 (7 bases). Germline values: CDR1 MDHEN, CDR2 SYDVKM. This CDR3 has 15 residues. V shed 2 bases and J shed 3 bases, with 14 bases lying between them. In DNA, the CDR3 is TGTGCCAGCAGTTTAACGGGGGGCGCGATCTACGAGCAGTACGTC. It codes for CASSLTGGAIYEQYV.

In this sample, this clonotype turned up a few times. The chain joins TRBV6-5 to TRBJ2-5; the match to TRBD2 covers 10 bases. The V segment lost 5 bases and the J segment 5 bases; nucleotides outside the gene matches: 11. CDR1 is MNHEY, CDR2 SVGAGI, per germline. The CDR3 consists of 16 residues. The CDR3 spells CASSLFEKRGGETQYF. The CDR3 DNA follows: TGTGCCAGCAGTCTATTTGAAAAGCGGGGGGGCGAGACCCAGTACTTC.